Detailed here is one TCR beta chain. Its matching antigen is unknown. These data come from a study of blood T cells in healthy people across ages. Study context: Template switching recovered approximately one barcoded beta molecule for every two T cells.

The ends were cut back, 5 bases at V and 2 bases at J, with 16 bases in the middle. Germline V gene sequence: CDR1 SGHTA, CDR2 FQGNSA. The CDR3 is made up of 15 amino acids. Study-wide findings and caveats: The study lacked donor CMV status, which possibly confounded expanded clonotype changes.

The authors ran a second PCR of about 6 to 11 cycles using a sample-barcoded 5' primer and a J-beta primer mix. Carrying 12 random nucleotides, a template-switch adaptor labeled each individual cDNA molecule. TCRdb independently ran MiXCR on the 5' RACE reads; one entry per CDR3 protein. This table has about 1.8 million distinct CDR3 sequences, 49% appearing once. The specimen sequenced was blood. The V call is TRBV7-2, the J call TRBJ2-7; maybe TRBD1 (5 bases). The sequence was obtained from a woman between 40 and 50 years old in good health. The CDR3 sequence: CASSQGFGQAYEQYF. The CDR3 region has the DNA TGTGCCAGCAGCCAAGGCTTCGGACAAGCCTACGAGCAGTACTTC. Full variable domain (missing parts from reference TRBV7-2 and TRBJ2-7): GAGVSQSPSNKVTEKGKDVELRCDPISGHTALYWYRQSLGQGLEFLIYFQGNSAPDKSGLPSDRFSAERTGGSVSTLTIQRTQQEDSAVYLCASSQGFGQAYEQYFGPGTRLTVT.